Listed below are T cell receptor beta chains from one sample, sequenced in a study of Ad26.COV2.S vaccination and SARS-CoV-2 variants. This table comes from immunoSEQ multiplex PCR, and its TCRdb copy is limited to in-frame clones, with some not included. The sample records a few hundred thousand clones, 83% being singletons. Sample: peripheral blood, taken in a trial of Ad26.COV2.S vaccine versus placebo. These receptors all come from a person between 18 and 65 years old who received the Ad26.COV2.S COVID-19 vaccine or a placebo. CDR3s include the opening cysteine and the closing phenylalanine or tryptophan. A D gene is named only where the DNA matches it firmly. Clone size is shown for a subset of rows, as once, few, many or a class of expanded clone.

clone size: .; J gene: TRBJ2-5; V gene: TRBV6-5; D gene: .; CDR3 length: 14; CDR3 protein: CASMVRDWQETQYF; CDR3 DNA: TGTGCCAGCATGGTAAGGGACTGGCAAGAGACCCAGTACTTC
clone size: once; J gene: TRBJ1-5; V gene: TRBV19; D gene: .; CDR3 length: 16; CDR3 protein: CASSIIGTSGNQPQHF; CDR3 DNA: TGTGCCAGTAGTATAATCGGGACATCAGGCAATCAGCCCCAGCATTTT
clone size: once; J gene: TRBJ1-3; V gene: TRBV6-5; D gene: TRBD1; CDR3 length: 15; CDR3 protein: CASSSLDRVGNTIYF; CDR3 DNA: TGTGCCAGCAGCTCTTTAGACAGGGTCGGAAACACCATATATTTT
clone size: .; J gene: TRBJ1-6; V gene: TRBV6-1; D gene: .; CDR3 length: 18; CDR3 protein: CASSEVWGLSSYNSPLHF; CDR3 DNA: TGTGCCAGCAGTGAAGTTTGGGGGTTAAGCTCCTATAATTCACCCCTCCACTTT
clone size: .; J gene: TRBJ1-3; V gene: TRBV30; D gene: TRBD1; CDR3 length: 16; CDR3 protein: CAWRGQGGLSGNTIYF; CDR3 DNA: TGTGCCTGGAGAGGACAGGGGGGACTCTCTGGAAACACCATATATTTT
clone size: .; J gene: TRBJ1-4; V gene: TRBV19; D gene: .; CDR3 length: 15; CDR3 protein: CASKPGSTANEKLFF; CDR3 DNA: TGTGCCAGTAAACCGGGGAGCACAGCTAATGAAAAACTGTTTTTT
clone size: .; J gene: TRBJ2-1; V gene: TRBV7-3; D gene: TRBD2; CDR3 length: 14; CDR3 protein: CASSFAGGYNEQFF; CDR3 DNA: TGTGCCAGCAGCTTTGCGGGGGGGTACAATGAGCAGTTCTTC
clone size: .; J gene: TRBJ2-2; V gene: TRBV9; D gene: .; CDR3 length: 17; CDR3 protein: CASSRPGLVGLTGELFF; CDR3 DNA: TGTGCCAGCAGCCGGCCGGGGTTGGTGGGTCTCACCGGGGAGCTGTTTTTT
clone size: .; J gene: TRBJ2-2; V gene: TRBV4-1; D gene: .; CDR3 length: 12; CDR3 protein: CASSQVAEELFF; CDR3 DNA: TGCGCCAGCAGCCAAGTCGCAGAGGAGCTGTTTTTT
clone size: .; J gene: TRBJ2-2; V gene: TRBV27; D gene: .; CDR3 length: 12; CDR3 protein: CASSLRAGELFF; CDR3 DNA: TGTGCCAGCAGTTTACGGGCCGGGGAGCTGTTTTTT
clone size: .; J gene: TRBJ2-1; V gene: TRBV5-4; D gene: .; CDR3 length: 15; CDR3 protein: CASSRGLKGLNEQFF; CDR3 DNA: TGTGCCAGCAGCCGGGGTTTAAAAGGTCTAAATGAGCAGTTCTTC
clone size: many; J gene: TRBJ1-2; V gene: TRBV27; D gene: TRBD1; CDR3 length: 16; CDR3 protein: CASSFAGRTGSYGYTF; CDR3 DNA: TGTGCCAGCAGTTTTGCGGGACGGACAGGTAGCTATGGCTACACCTTC
clone size: .; J gene: TRBJ1-6; V gene: TRBV6-5; D gene: .; CDR3 length: 13; CDR3 protein: CASSYSRGSPLHF; CDR3 DNA: TGTGCCAGCAGTTACTCGCGAGGATCACCCCTCCACTTT
clone size: .; J gene: TRBJ2-4; V gene: TRBV5-1; D gene: TRBD1; CDR3 length: 18; CDR3 protein: CASSLADLSRGHQNIQYF; CDR3 DNA: TGCGCCAGCAGCTTGGCTGACCTTTCTAGGGGGCATCAAAACATTCAGTACTTC
clone size: .; J gene: TRBJ2-1; V gene: TRBV7-3; D gene: TRBD2; CDR3 length: 15; CDR3 protein: CASSFSSGNYNEQFF; CDR3 DNA: TGTGCCAGCAGCTTCTCTAGCGGGAACTACAATGAGCAGTTCTTC
clone size: .; J gene: TRBJ2-3; V gene: TRBV19; D gene: .; CDR3 length: 14; CDR3 protein: CASNLGAGTDTQYF; CDR3 DNA: TGTGCCAGTAACCTTGGGGCAGGCACAGATACGCAGTATTTT
clone size: .; J gene: TRBJ1-1; V gene: TRBV11-2; D gene: .; CDR3 length: 13; CDR3 protein: CASSPGPNLKAFF; CDR3 DNA: TGTGCCAGCAGCCCGGGCCCCAATTTGAAGGCTTTCTTT
clone size: .; J gene: TRBJ2-1; V gene: TRBV7-9; D gene: TRBD2; CDR3 length: 13; CDR3 protein: CASGLAVYNEQFF; CDR3 DNA: TGTGCCAGCGGGCTAGCGGTCTACAATGAGCAGTTCTTC
clone size: .; J gene: TRBJ2-2; V gene: TRBV7-2; D gene: TRBD2; CDR3 length: 15; CDR3 protein: CASSPSGGYGGELFF; CDR3 DNA: TGTGCCAGCAGCCCTTCCGGGGGGTACGGCGGGGAGCTGTTTTTT
clone size: .; J gene: TRBJ2-7; V gene: TRBV4-3; D gene: .; CDR3 length: 14; CDR3 protein: CASSQDPTGSEQYF; CDR3 DNA: TGCGCCAGCAGCCAAGACCCGACAGGCTCCGAGCAGTACTTC
clone size: .; J gene: TRBJ2-2; V gene: TRBV9; D gene: TRBD2; CDR3 length: 15; CDR3 protein: CASSVVRGTTGELFF; CDR3 DNA: TGTGCCAGCAGCGTAGTGCGGGGGACCACCGGGGAGCTGTTTTTT
clone size: .; J gene: TRBJ1-4; V gene: TRBV27; D gene: .; CDR3 length: 16; CDR3 protein: CASSLVFGGPNEKLFF; CDR3 DNA: TGTGCCAGCAGTTTAGTTTTTGGGGGCCCTAATGAAAAACTGTTTTTT
clone size: .; J gene: TRBJ1-1; V gene: TRBV4-3; D gene: .; CDR3 length: 15; CDR3 protein: CASSQDQGGDTEAFF; CDR3 DNA: TGCGCCAGCAGCCAAGATCAGGGAGGAGACACTGAAGCTTTCTTT
clone size: .; J gene: TRBJ2-7; V gene: TRBV5-1; D gene: TRBD1; CDR3 length: 17; CDR3 protein: CASSLVDRGLGRYEQYF; CDR3 DNA: TGCGCCAGCAGCTTGGTAGACAGGGGGTTAGGACGGTACGAGCAGTACTTC
clone size: .; J gene: TRBJ2-2; V gene: TRBV10-1; D gene: .; CDR3 length: 16; CDR3 protein: CASSENFRENTGELFF; CDR3 DNA: TGCGCCAGCAGTGAGAATTTTCGGGAGAACACCGGGGAGCTGTTTTTT
clone size: .; J gene: TRBJ2-2; V gene: TRBV9; D gene: .; CDR3 length: 14; CDR3 protein: CASRGDSHTGELFF; CDR3 DNA: TGTGCCAGCAGGGGAGACAGTCACACCGGGGAGCTGTTTTTT
clone size: .; J gene: TRBJ2-7; V gene: TRBV4-1; D gene: TRBD1; CDR3 length: 15; CDR3 protein: CASSHLGQGWHEQYF; CDR3 DNA: TGCGCCAGCAGCCACCTCGGACAGGGCTGGCACGAGCAGTACTTC
clone size: .; J gene: TRBJ2-3; V gene: TRBV7-9; D gene: .; CDR3 length: 15; CDR3 protein: CASSFGSGVADTQYF; CDR3 DNA: TGTGCCAGCAGCTTCGGGTCCGGGGTTGCAGATACGCAGTATTTT
clone size: .; J gene: TRBJ2-5; V gene: TRBV27; D gene: TRBD2; CDR3 length: 17; CDR3 protein: CASSLRGGVAGQETQYF; CDR3 DNA: TGTGCCAGCAGTTTGCGAGGTGGAGTAGCGGGTCAAGAGACCCAGTACTTC
clone size: .; J gene: TRBJ1-1; V gene: TRBV20-1; D gene: .; CDR3 length: 11; CDR3 protein: CSALGGTEAFF; CDR3 DNA: TGCAGTGCCCTGGGAGGCACTGAAGCTTTCTTT
clone size: .; J gene: TRBJ2-3; V gene: TRBV7-9; D gene: .; CDR3 length: 10; CDR3 protein: CASSADTQYF; CDR3 DNA: TGTGCCAGCAGTGCAGATACGCAGTATTTT
clone size: .; J gene: TRBJ1-2; V gene: TRBV7-9; D gene: .; CDR3 length: 15; CDR3 protein: CASSLNTPGGYGYTF; CDR3 DNA: TGTGCCAGCAGCTTAAATACTCCCGGGGGCTATGGCTACACCTTC
clone size: .; J gene: TRBJ2-4; V gene: TRBV5-1; D gene: .; CDR3 length: 13; CDR3 protein: CASSSEVSNIQYF; CDR3 DNA: TGCGCCAGCAGCTCCGAGGTTTCGAACATTCAGTACTTC
clone size: .; J gene: TRBJ1-3; V gene: TRBV9; D gene: .; CDR3 length: 15; CDR3 protein: CASSVVSTSGNTIYF; CDR3 DNA: TGTGCCAGCAGCGTAGTTAGCACCTCTGGAAACACCATATATTTT